These 30 T cell receptor beta chains were sequenced from one sample in a study of identical twins. TCRdb redid the calling of the 5' RACE reads with MiXCR, one entry per CDR3 protein. Here the sample spans hundreds of thousands of distinct CDR3 sequences, 21% being singletons. These records were also assigned to another study, of T cells expressing NK-cell markers.

The sample comprised PBMCs. These receptors all come from a woman aged 18 to 35 in good health.

DNA for the CDR3: TGTGCCAGCAGCGTAGAGGGCAGGCCGGAAACAACCATATATTTT. This codes for CASSVEGRPETTIYF. V usage is TRBV9 and J usage is TRBJ1-3; D remains ambiguous. The CDR3 loop spans 15 amino acids. V was cut by 0 bases and J by 10 bases, with 17 bases left in between. Germline V gene sequence: CDR1 SGDLS, CDR2 YYNGEE.

The rearrangement uses TRBV20-1 and TRBJ2-2; the D is unclear. This CDR3 has 15 residues. Germline lookup yields CDR1 DFQATT and CDR2 SNEGSKA (reference sequence). V lost 1 base and J lost 0, with 9 bases in between. CDR3 bases: TGCAGTGCTAGAGCTTTCGGATCGAACACCGGGGAGCTGTTTTTT. Its protein is CSARAFGSNTGELFF.

V usage is TRBV29-1 and J usage is TRBJ2-2; weak D call: TRBD1 (5 bases). CDR1 and CDR2 (germline): SQVTM, ANQGSEA. The CDR3 runs to 13 residues. Trimming cost V 6 bases and J 0 bases, with 8 bases left between them. The CDR3 DNA is TGCAGCGTCAGGGCGGCGAACACCGGGGAGCTGTTTTTT. Translated, it gives CSVRAANTGELFF.

V is TRBV5-5 and J is TRBJ2-7; the match to TRBD2 covers 7 bases. Germline V gene lookup returns CDR1 SGHKS and CDR2 YYEKEE (reference sequence). The CDR3 covers 14 residues. With V trimmed by 7 bases and J by 2 bases, 9 bases remained unmatched. Written as DNA, the CDR3 is TGTGCCAGCGACCTTGACGGGAGGACCTACGAGCAGTACTTC. It is translated as CASDLDGRTYEQYF.

This chain uses TRBV24-1 with TRBJ2-3; the D gene could be TRBD1 or TRBD2 (5 bases each). The CDR3 covers 14 residues. The V gene's germline CDR1 is KGHDR and CDR2 SFDVKD. V was cut by 4 bases and J by 2 bases, with 9 bases left in between. The CDR3 loop is CATSESGLTDTQYF. CDR3 DNA: TGTGCCACCAGTGAATCGGGGCTCACAGATACGCAGTATTTT.

The rearrangement joins TRBV20-1 to TRBJ2-5, with 10 positions matching TRBD2. V lost 3 bases to trimming and J lost 5 bases; unmatched junction nucleotides: 9. The CDR3 is made up of 15 amino acids. Germline V gene data show CDR1 as DFQATT and CDR2 as SNEGSKA (reference sequence). CDR3 residues: CSASPNSGRQETQYF. CDR3 DNA: TGCAGTGCTAGCCCGAATAGCGGGAGGCAGGAGACCCAGTACTTC.

This clonotype was counted only a few times. This sequence joins TRBV27 and TRBJ1-6; no clear D. Trimming stripped 6 bases from V and 9 bases from J, with 3 bases between. The CDR3 loop spans 10 amino acids. Germline V gene data show CDR1 as MNHEY and CDR2 as SMNVEV (reference sequence). The CDR3 DNA follows: TGTGCCAGCAGATCTTCACCCCTCCACTTT. Protein product: CASRSSPLHF.

This chain links TRBV9 with TRBJ2-1; no firm D call. Germline V CDR1 and CDR2: SGDLS, YYNGEE. Between the trimmed V and J ends, which lost 0 bases and 5 bases, there was a span of 12 bases. This CDR3 spans 15 amino acids. This CDR3 is CASSVGQQKNNEQFF. Written as DNA, the CDR3 is TGTGCCAGCAGCGTAGGCCAGCAAAAGAACAATGAGCAGTTCTTC.

This clonotype was seen a single time. The chain links TRBV15 to TRBJ2-3; 10 positions match TRBD2. This CDR3 has 16 residues. Germline V gives CDR1 LNHNV, CDR2 YYDKDF (reference sequence). Losses at the gene ends were 1 base for V and 3 bases for J; bases not matched to a gene: 4. The CDR3 loop reads CATSRGAGGPTDTQYF. CDR3 bases: TGTGCCACCAGCAGAGGAGCGGGGGGGCCGACAGATACGCAGTATTTT.

Ten or more counts support this clonotype. The chain uses TRBV29-1 and TRBJ2-7, with 8 bases fitting TRBD1. CDR1 and CDR2 (germline): SQVTM, ANQGSEA. The CDR3 totals 14 residues. Trimming took 5 bases from V and 1 from J; bases not matched to a gene: 7. CDR3 in DNA: TGCAGCGTTCCCCGGACAGGGTCGTCCTACGAGCAGTACTTC. It yields the protein CSVPRTGSSYEQYF.

The chain carries TRBV20-1 and TRBJ2-3; D uncertain. CDR1 and CDR2 from the germline V gene are DFQATT and SNEGSKA (reference sequence). The CDR3 totals 14 residues. The V gene lost 5 bases and the J gene lost 0 bases, with 12 bases spanning the gap. In nucleotides, the CDR3 is TGCAGTGCTGTAGCAGGACCTAGCACAGATACGCAGTATTTT. Amino acid sequence: CSAVAGPSTDTQYF.

The V gene is TRBV15, the J gene TRBJ2-3, with D unresolved. The CDR3 runs 18 residues. Germline values: CDR1 LNHNV, CDR2 YYDKDF (reference sequence). V gave up 0 bases and J gave up 5 bases, with 21 bases separating them. CDR3 bases: TGTGCCACCAGCAGAGAGCCTTGGGAAACTCCCAGTTTAGATACGCAGTATTTT. Translating it yields CATSREPWETPSLDTQYF.

This clonotype was detected only a few times. J is TRBJ2-5 and V is TRBV15; D gene unclear. V lost 0 bases, J lost 7 bases, and 6 bases lay in between. This CDR3 has 12 amino acids. CDR1 is LNHNV and CDR2 is YYDKDF in the germline V gene (reference sequence). CDR3 amino acids: CATSRDWATQYF. Here the CDR3 DNA reads TGTGCCACCAGCAGAGATTGGGCGACCCAGTACTTC.

The gene calls are TRBV5-6 and TRBJ2-3, with 7 bases fitting TRBD2. This CDR3 spans 14 amino acids. V lost 4 bases, J lost 6 bases, and 8 bases stayed unmatched. Germline V lookup: CDR1 SGHDT, CDR2 YYEEEE. CDR3 in DNA: TGTGCCAGCAGCCTGGGGGAGGGTACGGATACGCAGTATTTT. Its translation is CASSLGEGTDTQYF.

The chain uses TRBV13 and TRBJ2-7, with 7 bases matching TRBD2. Trimming took 10 bases from V and 8 from J; bases not matched to a gene: 20. The V gene's germline CDR1 is PRHDT and CDR2 FYEKMQ (reference sequence). This CDR3 has 15 residues. The CDR3 reads CATQIAGVTYMQQYF. As DNA, the CDR3 is TGTGCCACCCAAATCGCGGGGGTGACCTACATGCAGCAGTACTTC. Full variable domain (rest looked up from reference TRBV13 and TRBJ2-7): AAGVIQSPRHLIKEKRETATLKCYPIPRHDTVYWYQQGPGQDPQFLISFYEKMQSDKGSIPDRFSAQQFSDYHSELNMSSLELGDSALYFCATQIAGVTYMQQYFGPGTRLTVT.

This clonotype has ten or more counts. The rearrangement links TRBV20-1 to TRBJ1-4; D call uncertain. The CDR3 contains 13 residues. V gave up 0 bases and J gave up 3 bases, with 5 bases separating them. Germline values: CDR1 DFQATT, CDR2 SNEGSKA (reference sequence). CDR3 sequence reads: CSARDIANEKLFF. Here the CDR3 DNA reads TGCAGTGCTAGAGATATAGCTAATGAAAAACTGTTTTTT.

This clonotype was counted many times. This rearrangement joins TRBV9 to TRBJ2-7; TRBD2 is a possible D gene (6 bases). Deletions cut 0 bases from V and 2 bases from J, with 12 bases between. Germline values: CDR1 SGDLS, CDR2 YYNGEE. The CDR3 spans 15 residues. Here the CDR3 DNA reads TGTGCCAGCAGCGTAGGGATCGGGAGTACCTACGAGCAGTACTTC. The encoded protein is CASSVGIGSTYEQYF.

This clonotype has a count of ten or more. V is TRBV5-1 and J is TRBJ2-3; D unresolved. The CDR3 totals 16 residues. Trimming cost V 4 bases and J 2 bases, with 17 bases left between them. Germline loops: CDR1 SGHRS, CDR2 YFSETQ. The CDR3 region has the DNA TGCGCCAGCAGCCCCTTACCTCTCGGTAACACAGATACGCAGTATTTT. Amino acids: CASSPLPLGNTDTQYF. Filled out from reference TRBV5-1 and TRBJ2-3, the complete variable domain reads KAGVTQTPRYLIKTRGQQVTLSCSPISGHRSVSWYQQTPGQGLQFLFEYFSETQRNKGNFPGRFSGRQFSNSRSEMNVSTLELGDSALYLCASSPLPLGNTDTQYFGPGTRLTVL.

Here the CDR3 reads CASSQGHQQYF. The CDR3 region has the DNA TGTGCCAGCAGTCAGGGACACCAGCAGTACTTC. The chain uses TRBV27 and TRBJ2-7; TRBD1 is a possible D gene (6 bases). The CDR3 is 11 residues long. The V gene's germline CDR1 is MNHEY and CDR2 SMNVEV (reference sequence). Trimming pared 5 bases from V and 8 bases from J, leaving 10 bases between.

The chain carries TRBV27 and TRBJ2-7; TRBD2 is a possible D gene (5 bases). CDR3 size: 13 residues. Between the trimmed V and J ends, which lost 4 bases and 3 bases, there was a span of 10 bases. In germline, CDR1 is MNHEY, CDR2 SMNVEV (reference sequence). The CDR3 nucleotides are TGTGCCAGCAGTTATTCCGGGATCTACGAGCAGTACTTC. Encoded protein: CASSYSGIYEQYF.

This clonotype was recorded at least ten times. The V and J genes are TRBV12-3 or TRBV12-4 and TRBJ2-4, with D unresolved. V shed 6 bases and J shed 10 bases, with 10 bases lying between them. The CDR3 extends over 11 amino acids. CDR3 region: CASSLGGIQYF. In nucleotides, the CDR3 is TGTGCCAGCAGCCTCGGTGGGATTCAGTACTTC.

The chain recombines TRBV6-1 with TRBJ1-5, with a tentative D call TRBD1 (6 bases). This CDR3 is built from 16 residues. CDR1 is MNHNS, CDR2 SASEGT, per germline. Between the trimmed V and J ends, which lost 5 bases and 6 bases, there was a span of 20 bases. The chain's CDR3 is CASSRTTRGRSQPQHF. The CDR3, as DNA: TGTGCCAGCAGTCGCACGACCAGGGGTAGGAGTCAGCCCCAGCATTTT.

The chain has TRBV4-3 and TRBJ1-4; perhaps TRBD1 as D (5 bases). CDR3 length: 15 residues. Germline loops: CDR1 LGHNA, CDR2 YSLEER. Trimming shortened V by 1 base and J by 7 bases, and 13 bases separated the two germline ends. CDR3 coding DNA: TGCGCCAGCAGCCAAGGAAGCAGGGTGGGTGAAAAACTGTTTTTT. Translating gives CASSQGSRVGEKLFF.

The gene calls are TRBV7-6 and TRBJ2-2; 9 nucleotides match TRBD1. Germline V CDR1 and CDR2: SGHVS, FNYEAQ. V dropped 7 bases and J dropped 4; count of bases not matched to a gene: 10. The CDR3 runs 16 residues. CDR3 nucleotides: TGTGCCAGCATCGGAAGACAGGGGGTCGGCACCGGGGAGCTGTTTTTT. It translates to CASIGRQGVGTGELFF. The full variable domain, in which reference TRBV7-6 and TRBJ2-2 provide the parts outside the CDR3, is GAGVSQSPRYKVTKRGQDVALRCDPISGHVSLYWYRQALGQGPEFLTYFNYEAQQDKSGLPNDRFSAERPEGSISTLTIQRTEQRDSAMYRCASIGRQGVGTGELFFGEGSRLTVL.

This clonotype was detected ten times or more. The chain employs TRBV12-3 or TRBV12-4 and TRBJ2-5; the D gene is possibly TRBD2 (5 bases). This CDR3 has 13 residues. V was pared by 7 bases and J by 2 bases, with 11 bases between. The CDR3 spells CASNDRGQETQYF. DNA for the CDR3: TGTGCCAGCAATGATAGAGGGCAAGAGACCCAGTACTTC.

The genes are TRBV10-3 and TRBJ2-5; D remains ambiguous. The CDR3 is 12 amino acids. Per the germline V gene, CDR1 is ENHRY and CDR2 is SYGVKD. Trimming took off 5 bases at V and 2 bases at J, with 6 bases between the two ends. The CDR3 nucleotides read TGTGCCATCAGTCTCGCGCAAGAGACCCAGTACTTC. This translates into CAISLAQETQYF.

This clonotype was picked up a small number of times. This chain connects TRBV12-3 or TRBV12-4 to TRBJ2-2; no reliable D call. V lost 6 bases to trimming and J lost 3 bases, with 8 bases between them. The length of the CDR3 is 13 residues. The chain's CDR3 is CASRSRHTGELFF. CDR3 coding DNA: TGTGCCAGCAGGTCGCGACACACCGGGGAGCTGTTTTTT.

The chain recombines TRBV29-1 with TRBJ2-5; D is uncertain. Deletions cut 6 bases from V and 4 bases from J, with 12 bases between. The germline V gene has CDR1 SQVTM and CDR2 ANQGSEA. The CDR3 runs to 12 residues. The CDR3 DNA is TGCAGCGTAGGGCGGTCGGGAGAGACCCAGTACTTC. Translated, it gives CSVGRSGETQYF. Variable domain in full (rest from reference TRBV29-1 and TRBJ2-5): SAVISQKPSRDICQRGTSLTIQCQVDSQVTMMFWYRQQPGQSLTLIATANQGSEATYESGFVIDKFPISRPNLTFSTLTVSNMSPEDSSIYLCSVGRSGETQYFGPGTRLLVL.

Only a few counts were recorded for this clonotype. This chain uses TRBV4-3 with TRBJ2-1; possibly TRBD1 for D (6 bases). The CDR3 sequence is 15 residues long. Trimming removed 4 bases from V and 6 bases from J, with 16 bases in between. Per the germline V gene, CDR1 is LGHNA and CDR2 is YSLEER. The CDR3 here is CASSRRDRSGNEQFF. Here the CDR3 DNA reads TGCGCCAGCAGCCGGAGAGACAGGTCCGGCAATGAGCAGTTCTTC.

A few counts support this clonotype. V is TRBV7-2 and J is TRBJ1-1; D uncertain. Germline values: CDR1 SGHTA, CDR2 FQGNSA. The CDR3 length is 12 residues. Trimming pared 5 bases from V and 8 bases from J, leaving 12 bases between. In DNA form, the CDR3 reads TGTGCCAGCAGCCCTGGACGGAACGAAGCTTTCTTT. It is translated as CASSPGRNEAFF.